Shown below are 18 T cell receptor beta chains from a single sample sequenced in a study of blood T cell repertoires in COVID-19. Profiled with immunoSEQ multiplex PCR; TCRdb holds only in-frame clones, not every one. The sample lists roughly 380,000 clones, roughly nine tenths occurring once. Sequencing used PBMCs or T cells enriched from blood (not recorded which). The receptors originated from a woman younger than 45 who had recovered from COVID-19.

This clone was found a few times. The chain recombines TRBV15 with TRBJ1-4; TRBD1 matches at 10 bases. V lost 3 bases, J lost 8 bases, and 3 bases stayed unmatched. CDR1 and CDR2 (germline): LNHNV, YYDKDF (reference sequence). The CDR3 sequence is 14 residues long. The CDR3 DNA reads TGTGCCACCAGCAGGACAGGGGGCGGGGAAAAACTGTTTTTT. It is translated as CATSRTGGGEKLFF.

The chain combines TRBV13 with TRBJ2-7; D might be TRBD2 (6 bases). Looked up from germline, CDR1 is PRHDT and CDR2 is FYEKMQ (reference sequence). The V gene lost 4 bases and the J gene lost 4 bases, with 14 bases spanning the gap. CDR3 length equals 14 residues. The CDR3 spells CASSSRLVVYEQYF. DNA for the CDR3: TGTGCCAGCAGCTCCAGACTAGTCGTGTACGAGCAGTACTTC.

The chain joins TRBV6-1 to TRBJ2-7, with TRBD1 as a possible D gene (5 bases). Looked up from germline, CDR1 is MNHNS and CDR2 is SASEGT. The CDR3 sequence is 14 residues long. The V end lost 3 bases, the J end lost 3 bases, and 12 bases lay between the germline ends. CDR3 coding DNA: TGTGCCAGCAGTGACGAGCCCCAGGGCTACGAGCAGTACTTC. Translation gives CASSDEPQGYEQYF.

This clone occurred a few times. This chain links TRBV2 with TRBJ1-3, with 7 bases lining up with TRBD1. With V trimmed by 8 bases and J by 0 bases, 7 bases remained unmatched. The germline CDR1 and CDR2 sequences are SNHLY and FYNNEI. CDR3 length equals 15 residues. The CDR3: CASFRDRYSGNTIYF. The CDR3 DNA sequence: TGTGCCAGCTTCCGGGACAGATACTCTGGAAACACCATATATTTT.

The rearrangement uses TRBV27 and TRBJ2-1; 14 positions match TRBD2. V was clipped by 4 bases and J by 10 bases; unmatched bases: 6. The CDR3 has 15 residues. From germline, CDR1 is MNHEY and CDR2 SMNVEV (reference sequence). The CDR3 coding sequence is TGTGCCAGCAGTTATCCGACTAGCGGGGGGGACGAGCAGTTCTTC. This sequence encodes CASSYPTSGGDEQFF.

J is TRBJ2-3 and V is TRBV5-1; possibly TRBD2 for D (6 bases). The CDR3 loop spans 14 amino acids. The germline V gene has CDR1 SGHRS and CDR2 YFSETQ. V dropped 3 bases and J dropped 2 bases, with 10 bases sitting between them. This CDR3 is CASSSGTFTDTQYF. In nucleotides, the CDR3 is TGCGCCAGCAGCTCGGGGACTTTCACAGATACGCAGTATTTT.

CDR3 residues: CASSFKPGQGAYEQYF. The CDR3 coding sequence is TGCGCCAGCAGCTTCAAACCGGGACAGGGGGCCTACGAGCAGTACTTC. This chain connects TRBV5-1 to TRBJ2-7, with 11 nucleotides matching TRBD1. Trimming took 2 bases from V and 2 from J; bases not matched to a gene: 6. The CDR3 has 16 residues. Germline loops: CDR1 SGHRS, CDR2 YFSETQ.

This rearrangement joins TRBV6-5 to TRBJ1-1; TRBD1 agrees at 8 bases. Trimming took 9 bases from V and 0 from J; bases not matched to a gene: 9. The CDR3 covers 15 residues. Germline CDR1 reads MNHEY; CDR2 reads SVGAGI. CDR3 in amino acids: CARGQGARMNTEAFF. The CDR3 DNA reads TGTGCCAGGGGGCAGGGGGCAAGGATGAACACTGAAGCTTTCTTT.

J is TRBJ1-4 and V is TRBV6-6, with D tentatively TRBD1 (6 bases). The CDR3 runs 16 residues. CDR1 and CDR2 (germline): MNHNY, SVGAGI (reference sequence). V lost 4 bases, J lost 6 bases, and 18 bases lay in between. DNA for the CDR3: TGTGCCAGCAGTTCTCTACAGGGATTTTCGGATGAAAAACTGTTTTTT. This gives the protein CASSSLQGFSDEKLFF.

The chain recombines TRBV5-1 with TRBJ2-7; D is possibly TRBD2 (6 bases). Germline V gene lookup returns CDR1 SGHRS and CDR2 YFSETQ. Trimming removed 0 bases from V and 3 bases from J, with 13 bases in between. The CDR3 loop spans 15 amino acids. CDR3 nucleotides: TGCGCCAGCAGCTTGGCCGCTAGCGAGGTCTACGAGCAGTACTTC. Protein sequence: CASSLAASEVYEQYF.

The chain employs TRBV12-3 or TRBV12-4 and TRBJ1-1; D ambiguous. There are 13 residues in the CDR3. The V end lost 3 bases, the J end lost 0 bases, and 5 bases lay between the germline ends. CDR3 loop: CASSFRLNTEAFF. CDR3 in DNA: TGTGCCAGCAGTTTTCGGTTGAACACTGAAGCTTTCTTT.

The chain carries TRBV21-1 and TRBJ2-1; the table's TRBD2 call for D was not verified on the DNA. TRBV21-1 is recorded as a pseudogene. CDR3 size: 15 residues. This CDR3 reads CASSKTTSGTNEQFF. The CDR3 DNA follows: TGTGCCAGCAGCAAAACGACTAGCGGGACCAATGAGCAGTTCTTC.

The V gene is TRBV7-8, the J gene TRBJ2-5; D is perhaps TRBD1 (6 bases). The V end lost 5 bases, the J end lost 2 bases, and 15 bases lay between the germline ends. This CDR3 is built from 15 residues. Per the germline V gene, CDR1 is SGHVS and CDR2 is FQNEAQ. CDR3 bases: TGTGCCAGCAGCCGTGGACAGATAGTTCAAGAGACCCAGTACTTC. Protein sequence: CASSRGQIVQETQYF.

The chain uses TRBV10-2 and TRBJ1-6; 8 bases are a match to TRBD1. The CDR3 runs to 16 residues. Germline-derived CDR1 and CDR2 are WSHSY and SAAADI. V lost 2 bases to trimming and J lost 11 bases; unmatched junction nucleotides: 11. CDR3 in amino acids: CASSEGVAGGWAPLHF. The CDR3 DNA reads TGCGCCAGCAGTGAGGGCGTGGCAGGGGGCTGGGCACCCCTCCACTTT.

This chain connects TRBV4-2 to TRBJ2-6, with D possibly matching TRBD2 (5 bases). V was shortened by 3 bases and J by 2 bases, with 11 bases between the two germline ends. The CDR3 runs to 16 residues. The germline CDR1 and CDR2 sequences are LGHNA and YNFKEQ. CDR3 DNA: TGTGCCAGCAGCCACGAGAGAGGGACTGGGGCCAACGTCCTGACTTTC. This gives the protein CASSHERGTGANVLTF.

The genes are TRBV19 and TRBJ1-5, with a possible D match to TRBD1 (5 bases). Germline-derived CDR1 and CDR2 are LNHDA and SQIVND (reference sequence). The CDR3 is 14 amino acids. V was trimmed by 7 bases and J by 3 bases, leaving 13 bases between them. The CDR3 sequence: CASTQDLLNQPQHF. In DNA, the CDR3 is TGTGCCAGTACACAGGATCTCCTCAATCAGCCCCAGCATTTT. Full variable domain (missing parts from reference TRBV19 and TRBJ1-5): DGGITQSPKYLFRKEGQNVTLSCEQNLNHDAMYWYRQDPGQGLRLIYYSQIVNDFQKGDIAEGYSVSREKKESFPLTVTSAQKNPTAFYLCASTQDLLNQPQHFGDGTRLSIL.

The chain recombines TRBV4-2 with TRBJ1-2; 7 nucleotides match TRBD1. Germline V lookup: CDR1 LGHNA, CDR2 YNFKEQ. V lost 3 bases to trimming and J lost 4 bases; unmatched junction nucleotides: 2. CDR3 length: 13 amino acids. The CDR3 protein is CASSHDRVYGYTF. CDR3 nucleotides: TGTGCCAGCAGCCATGACAGGGTCTATGGCTACACCTTC.

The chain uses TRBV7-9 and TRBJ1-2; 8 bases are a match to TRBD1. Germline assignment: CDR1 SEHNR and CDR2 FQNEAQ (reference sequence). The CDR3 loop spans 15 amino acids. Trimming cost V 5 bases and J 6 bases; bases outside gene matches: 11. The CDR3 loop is CASSQSLGQGDGYTF. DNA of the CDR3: TGTGCCAGCAGCCAGTCTTTAGGACAGGGAGATGGCTACACCTTC.